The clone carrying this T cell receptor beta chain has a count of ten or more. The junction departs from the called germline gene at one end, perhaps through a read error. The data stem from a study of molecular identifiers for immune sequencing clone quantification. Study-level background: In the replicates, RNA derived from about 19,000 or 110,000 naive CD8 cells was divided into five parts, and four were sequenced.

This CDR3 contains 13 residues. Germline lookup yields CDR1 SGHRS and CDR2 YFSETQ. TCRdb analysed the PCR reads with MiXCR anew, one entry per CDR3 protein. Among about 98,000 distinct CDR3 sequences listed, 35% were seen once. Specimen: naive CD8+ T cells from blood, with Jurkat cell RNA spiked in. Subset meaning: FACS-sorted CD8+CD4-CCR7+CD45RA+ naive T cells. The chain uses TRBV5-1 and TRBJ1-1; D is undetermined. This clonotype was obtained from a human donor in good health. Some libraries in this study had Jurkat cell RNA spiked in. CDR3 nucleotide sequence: TGCGCAAGCAGACTCTCTAGCTCGACTGAAGCTTTCTTT. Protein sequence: CASRLSSSTEAFF.